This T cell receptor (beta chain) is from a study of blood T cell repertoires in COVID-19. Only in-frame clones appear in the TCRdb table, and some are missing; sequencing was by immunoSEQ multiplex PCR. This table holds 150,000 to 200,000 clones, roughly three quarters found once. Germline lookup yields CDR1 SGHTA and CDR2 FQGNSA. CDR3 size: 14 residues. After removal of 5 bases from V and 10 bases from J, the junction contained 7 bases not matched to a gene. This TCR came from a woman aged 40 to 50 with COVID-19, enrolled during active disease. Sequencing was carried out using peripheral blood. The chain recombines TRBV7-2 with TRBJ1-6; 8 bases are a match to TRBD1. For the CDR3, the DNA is TGTGCCAGCAGCCCGGGGACAGGTAGCTCACCCCTCCACTTT. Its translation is CASSPGTGSSPLHF.